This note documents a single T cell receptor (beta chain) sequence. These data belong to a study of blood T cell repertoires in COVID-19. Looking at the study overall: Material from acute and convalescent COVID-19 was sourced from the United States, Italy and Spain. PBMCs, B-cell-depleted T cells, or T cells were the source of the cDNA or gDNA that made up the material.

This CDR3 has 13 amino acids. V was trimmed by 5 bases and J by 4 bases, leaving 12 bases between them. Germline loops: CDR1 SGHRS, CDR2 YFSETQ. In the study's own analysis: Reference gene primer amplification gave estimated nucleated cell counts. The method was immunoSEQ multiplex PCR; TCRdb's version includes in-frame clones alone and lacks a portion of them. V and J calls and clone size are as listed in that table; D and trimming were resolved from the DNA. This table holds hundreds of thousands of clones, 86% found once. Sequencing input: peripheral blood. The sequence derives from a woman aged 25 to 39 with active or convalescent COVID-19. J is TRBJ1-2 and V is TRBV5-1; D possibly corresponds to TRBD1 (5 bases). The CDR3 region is CASRIQGSYGYTF. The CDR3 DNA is TGCGCCAGCAGAATCCAGGGAAGCTATGGCTACACCTTC.